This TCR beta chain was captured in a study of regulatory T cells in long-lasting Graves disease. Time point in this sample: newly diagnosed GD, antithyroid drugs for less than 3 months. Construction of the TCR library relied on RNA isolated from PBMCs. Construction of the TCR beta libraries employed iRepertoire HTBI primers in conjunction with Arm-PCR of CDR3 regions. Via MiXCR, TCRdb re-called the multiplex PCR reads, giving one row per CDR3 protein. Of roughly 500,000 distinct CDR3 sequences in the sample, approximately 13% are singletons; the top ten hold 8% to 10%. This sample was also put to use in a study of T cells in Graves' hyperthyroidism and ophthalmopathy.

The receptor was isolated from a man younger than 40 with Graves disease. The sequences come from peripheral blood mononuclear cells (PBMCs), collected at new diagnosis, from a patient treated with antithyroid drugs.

This chain's CDR3 is CASSSYRAEEQYF. In DNA, the CDR3 is TGTGCCAGCAGTTCTTACAGGGCTGAGGAGCAGTACTTC. This rearrangement joins TRBV6-5 to TRBJ2-7, with D maybe TRBD1 (6 bases). The germline V and J ends were trimmed by 4 bases and 7 bases, with 14 bases remaining between them. The CDR3 length is 13 residues. Germline V gives CDR1 MNHEY, CDR2 SVGAGI.